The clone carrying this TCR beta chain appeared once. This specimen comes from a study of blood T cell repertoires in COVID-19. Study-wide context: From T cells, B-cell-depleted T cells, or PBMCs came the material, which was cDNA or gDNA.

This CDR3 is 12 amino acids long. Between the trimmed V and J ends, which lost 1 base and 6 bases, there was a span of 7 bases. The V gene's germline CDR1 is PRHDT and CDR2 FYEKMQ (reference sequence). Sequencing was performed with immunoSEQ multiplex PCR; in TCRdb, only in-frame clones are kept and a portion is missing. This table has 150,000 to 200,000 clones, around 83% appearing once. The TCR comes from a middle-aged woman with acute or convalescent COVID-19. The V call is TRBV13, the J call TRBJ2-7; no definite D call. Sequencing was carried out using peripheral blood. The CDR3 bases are TGTGCCAGCAGCTTAGCATGGAGCGAGCAGTACTTC. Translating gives CASSLAWSEQYF.